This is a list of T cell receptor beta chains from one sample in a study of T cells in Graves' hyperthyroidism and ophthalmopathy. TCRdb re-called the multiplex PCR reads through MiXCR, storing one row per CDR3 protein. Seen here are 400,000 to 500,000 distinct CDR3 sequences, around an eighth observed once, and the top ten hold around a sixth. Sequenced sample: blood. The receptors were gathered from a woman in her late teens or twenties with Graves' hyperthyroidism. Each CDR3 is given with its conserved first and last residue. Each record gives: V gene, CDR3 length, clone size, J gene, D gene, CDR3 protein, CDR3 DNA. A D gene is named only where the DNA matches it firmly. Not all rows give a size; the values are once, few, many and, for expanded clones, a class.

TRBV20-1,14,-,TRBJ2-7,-,CSARGPLSSYEQYF,TGCAGTGCTAGGGGGCCTTTGAGCTCCTACGAGCAGTACTTC
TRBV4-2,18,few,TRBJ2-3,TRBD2,CASSRTSGRAVGTDTQYF,TGTGCCAGCAGCCGGACTAGCGGGAGGGCCGTCGGCACAGATACGCAGTATTTT
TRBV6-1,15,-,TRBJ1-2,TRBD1,CASSERRTGDYGYTF,TGTGCCAGCAGTGAAAGACGGACAGGTGACTATGGCTACACCTTC
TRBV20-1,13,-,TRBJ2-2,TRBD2,CSARGLDSGELFF,TGCAGTGCCAGAGGACTAGATTCCGGGGAGCTGTTTTTT
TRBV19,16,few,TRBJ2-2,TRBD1,CASSTRDRANTGELFF,TGTGCCAGTAGTACCCGGGACAGGGCGAACACCGGGGAGCTGTTTTTT
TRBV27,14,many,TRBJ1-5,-,CASSLGGSGQPQHF,TGTGCCAGCAGTTTGGGGGGGTCGGGTCAGCCCCAGCATTTT
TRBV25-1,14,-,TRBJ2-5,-,CASRPPAAQETQYF,TGTGCCAGCAGACCACCAGCGGCCCAAGAGACCCAGTACTTC
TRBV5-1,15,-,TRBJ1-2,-,CASSVAPTGGYGYTF,TGCGCCAGCAGTGTGGCCCCTACAGGTGGCTATGGCTACACCTTC
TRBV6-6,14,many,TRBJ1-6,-,CASSYTPFNSPLHF,TGTGCCAGCAGTTACACCCCTTTTAATTCACCCCTCCACTTT
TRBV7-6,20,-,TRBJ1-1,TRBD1,CASSLERDGRTGGANTEAFF,TGTGCCAGCAGCTTAGAAAGAGACGGCCGGACAGGGGGCGCGAACACTGAAGCTTTCTTT
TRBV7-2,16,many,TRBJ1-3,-,CASSPHSVSSGNTIYF,TGTGCCAGCAGCCCTCATTCGGTTAGCTCTGGAAACACCATATATTTT
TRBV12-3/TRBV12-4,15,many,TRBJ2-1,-,CASRSKAGMHNEQFF,TGTGCCAGCAGATCAAAAGCGGGCATGCACAATGAGCAGTTCTTC
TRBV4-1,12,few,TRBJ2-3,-,CASSQDFHTQYF,TGCGCCAGCAGCCAAGATTTCCATACGCAGTATTTT
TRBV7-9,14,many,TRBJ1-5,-,CASSLGHTNQPQHF,TGTGCCAGCAGCCTAGGACATACCAATCAGCCCCAGCATTTT
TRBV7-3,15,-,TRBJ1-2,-,CASSLESTANYGYTF,TGTGCCAGCAGCTTAGAGTCCACAGCGAACTATGGCTACACCTTC
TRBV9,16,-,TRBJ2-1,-,CASSDPRGPVYNEQFF,TGTGCCAGCAGCGATCCCAGGGGTCCGGTCTACAATGAGCAGTTCTTC
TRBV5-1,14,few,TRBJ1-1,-,CASSKGGGVTEAFF,TGCGCCAGCAGCAAAGGGGGAGGTGTCACTGAAGCTTTCTTT
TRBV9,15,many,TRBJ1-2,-,CASSARDPRHYGYTF,TGTGCCAGCAGCGCCCGGGACCCCAGGCACTATGGCTACACCTTC
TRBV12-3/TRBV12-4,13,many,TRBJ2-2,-,CASSEALTGELFF,TGTGCCAGCAGTGAGGCTTTGACCGGGGAGCTGTTTTTT
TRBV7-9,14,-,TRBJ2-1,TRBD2,CASGTSGSLNEQFF,TGTGCCAGCGGAACTAGCGGGAGTCTCAATGAGCAGTTCTTC
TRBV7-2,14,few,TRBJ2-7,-,CASSLVISSYEQYF,TGTGCCAGCAGCTTAGTGATAAGCTCCTACGAGCAGTACTTC
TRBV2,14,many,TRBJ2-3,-,CASSGPGPTDTQYF,TGTGCCAGCAGCGGTCCGGGACCCACAGATACGCAGTATTTT
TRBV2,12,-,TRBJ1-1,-,CASTGRGTEAFF,TGTGCCAGCACCGGACGGGGCACTGAAGCTTTCTTT
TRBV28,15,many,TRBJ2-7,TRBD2,CASSLWGGRAGEQYF,TGTGCCAGCAGTTTATGGGGCGGGAGGGCAGGTGAGCAGTACTTC
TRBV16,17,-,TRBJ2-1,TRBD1,CASSQSLGGGSYNEQFF,TGTGCCAGCAGCCAATCCCTAGGGGGCGGCTCCTACAATGAGCAGTTCTTC
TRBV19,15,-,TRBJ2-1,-,CASSAQIDYYNEQFF,TGTGCCAGTAGTGCCCAAATCGACTACTACAATGAGCAGTTCTTC
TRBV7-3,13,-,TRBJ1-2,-,CASGNPPVYGYTF,TGTGCCAGCGGCAATCCCCCGGTCTATGGCTACACCTTC
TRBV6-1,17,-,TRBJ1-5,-,CASSPAPTAFYNQPQHF,TGTGCCAGCAGTCCGGCCCCTACGGCGTTCTATAATCAGCCCCAGCATTTT
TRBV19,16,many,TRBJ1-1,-,CASSIGRREGLAEAFF,TGTGCCAGTAGTATAGGTAGACGAGAGGGTTTGGCTGAAGCTTTCTTT
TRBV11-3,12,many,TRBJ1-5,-,CASSLADQPQHF,TGTGCCAGCAGCTTAGCCGATCAGCCCCAGCATTTT
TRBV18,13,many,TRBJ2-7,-,CASSLPSSYEQYF,TGTGCCAGCTCACTTCCCAGCTCCTACGAGCAGTACTTC
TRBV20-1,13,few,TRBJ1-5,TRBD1,CSARTGGKQPQHF,TGCAGTGCTCGGACAGGGGGGAAGCAGCCCCAGCATTTT
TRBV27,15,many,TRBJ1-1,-,CASSLSRDPNTEAFF,TGTGCCAGCAGTTTATCGAGGGACCCAAACACTGAAGCTTTCTTT
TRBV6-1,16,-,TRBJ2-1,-,CASRPQTSNPYNEQFF,TGTGCCAGCAGGCCGCAGACTAGTAACCCCTACAATGAGCAGTTCTTC
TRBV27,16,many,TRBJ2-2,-,CASSLRVREGAGELFF,TGTGCCAGCAGTTTAAGGGTCCGGGAAGGAGCCGGGGAGCTGTTTTTT
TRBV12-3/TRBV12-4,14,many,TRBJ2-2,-,CASWGTANTGELFF,TGTGCCAGCTGGGGGACTGCCAACACCGGGGAGCTGTTTTTT
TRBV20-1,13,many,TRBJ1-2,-,CSASETANYGYTF,TGCAGTGCTAGCGAGACAGCTAACTATGGCTACACCTTC
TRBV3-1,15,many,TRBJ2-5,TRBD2,CASSLTSGSRETQYF,TGTGCCAGCAGCCTGACTAGCGGGAGTAGGGAGACCCAGTACTTC
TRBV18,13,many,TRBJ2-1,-,CASSPGSNDEQFF,TGTGCCAGCTCACCAGGAAGCAACGATGAGCAGTTCTTC
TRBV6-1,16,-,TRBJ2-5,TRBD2,CASSEARAGGMKTQYF,TGTGCCAGCAGTGAAGCGCGAGCGGGAGGGATGAAGACCCAGTACTTC
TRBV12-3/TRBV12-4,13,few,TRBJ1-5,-,CASSLIPPQPQHF,TGTGCCAGCAGTTTGATACCCCCTCAGCCCCAGCATTTT
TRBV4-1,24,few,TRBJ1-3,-,CASSQMFPLKYRGVLLWFENTIYF,TGCGCCAGCAGCCAGATGTTCCCTCTGAAATACCGCGGGGTCCTCTTGTGGTTTGAAAACACCATATATTTT